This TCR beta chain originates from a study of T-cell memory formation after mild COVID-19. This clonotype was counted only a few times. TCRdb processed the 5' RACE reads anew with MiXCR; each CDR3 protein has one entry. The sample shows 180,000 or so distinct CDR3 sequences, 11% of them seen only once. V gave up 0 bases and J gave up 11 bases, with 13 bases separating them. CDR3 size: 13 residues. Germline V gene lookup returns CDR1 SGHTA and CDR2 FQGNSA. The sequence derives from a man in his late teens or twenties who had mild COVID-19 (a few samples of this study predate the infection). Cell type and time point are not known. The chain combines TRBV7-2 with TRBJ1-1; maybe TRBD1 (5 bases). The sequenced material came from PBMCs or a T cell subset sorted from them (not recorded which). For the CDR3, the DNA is TGTGCCAGCAGCTTAGCAGGGGCGGGGAAGGCTTTCTTT. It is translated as CASSLAGAGKAFF.